This T cell receptor beta chain was identified in a study of T cells in Graves' hyperthyroidism and ophthalmopathy. The CDR3 regions of TCR beta were amplified from RNA transcripts. Initially, a first-round RT-PCR of the TCR CDR3 employed the HTBI primer set. TCRdb itself ran the multiplex PCR reads through MiXCR, one entry per CDR3 protein. The sample records 500,000 to 650,000 distinct CDR3 sequences, 14% being singletons. The sample holds many counts of this clonotype. The V and J ends lost 2 bases and 0 bases respectively, with 7 bases between them. CDR1 is SQVTM, CDR2 ANQGSEA, per germline. The CDR3 contains 13 residues. Hyperthyroidism, newly diagnosed and lasting under 2 months, affected patients aged 18 to 65.

This receptor was taken from a woman aged 40 to 50 with Graves' hyperthyroidism. The chain combines TRBV29-1 with TRBJ1-1; no clear D. Sequences were obtained from blood. CDR3 sequence: CSVETSLNTEAFF. CDR3 nucleotides: TGCAGCGTTGAAACCAGTCTGAACACTGAAGCTTTCTTT.